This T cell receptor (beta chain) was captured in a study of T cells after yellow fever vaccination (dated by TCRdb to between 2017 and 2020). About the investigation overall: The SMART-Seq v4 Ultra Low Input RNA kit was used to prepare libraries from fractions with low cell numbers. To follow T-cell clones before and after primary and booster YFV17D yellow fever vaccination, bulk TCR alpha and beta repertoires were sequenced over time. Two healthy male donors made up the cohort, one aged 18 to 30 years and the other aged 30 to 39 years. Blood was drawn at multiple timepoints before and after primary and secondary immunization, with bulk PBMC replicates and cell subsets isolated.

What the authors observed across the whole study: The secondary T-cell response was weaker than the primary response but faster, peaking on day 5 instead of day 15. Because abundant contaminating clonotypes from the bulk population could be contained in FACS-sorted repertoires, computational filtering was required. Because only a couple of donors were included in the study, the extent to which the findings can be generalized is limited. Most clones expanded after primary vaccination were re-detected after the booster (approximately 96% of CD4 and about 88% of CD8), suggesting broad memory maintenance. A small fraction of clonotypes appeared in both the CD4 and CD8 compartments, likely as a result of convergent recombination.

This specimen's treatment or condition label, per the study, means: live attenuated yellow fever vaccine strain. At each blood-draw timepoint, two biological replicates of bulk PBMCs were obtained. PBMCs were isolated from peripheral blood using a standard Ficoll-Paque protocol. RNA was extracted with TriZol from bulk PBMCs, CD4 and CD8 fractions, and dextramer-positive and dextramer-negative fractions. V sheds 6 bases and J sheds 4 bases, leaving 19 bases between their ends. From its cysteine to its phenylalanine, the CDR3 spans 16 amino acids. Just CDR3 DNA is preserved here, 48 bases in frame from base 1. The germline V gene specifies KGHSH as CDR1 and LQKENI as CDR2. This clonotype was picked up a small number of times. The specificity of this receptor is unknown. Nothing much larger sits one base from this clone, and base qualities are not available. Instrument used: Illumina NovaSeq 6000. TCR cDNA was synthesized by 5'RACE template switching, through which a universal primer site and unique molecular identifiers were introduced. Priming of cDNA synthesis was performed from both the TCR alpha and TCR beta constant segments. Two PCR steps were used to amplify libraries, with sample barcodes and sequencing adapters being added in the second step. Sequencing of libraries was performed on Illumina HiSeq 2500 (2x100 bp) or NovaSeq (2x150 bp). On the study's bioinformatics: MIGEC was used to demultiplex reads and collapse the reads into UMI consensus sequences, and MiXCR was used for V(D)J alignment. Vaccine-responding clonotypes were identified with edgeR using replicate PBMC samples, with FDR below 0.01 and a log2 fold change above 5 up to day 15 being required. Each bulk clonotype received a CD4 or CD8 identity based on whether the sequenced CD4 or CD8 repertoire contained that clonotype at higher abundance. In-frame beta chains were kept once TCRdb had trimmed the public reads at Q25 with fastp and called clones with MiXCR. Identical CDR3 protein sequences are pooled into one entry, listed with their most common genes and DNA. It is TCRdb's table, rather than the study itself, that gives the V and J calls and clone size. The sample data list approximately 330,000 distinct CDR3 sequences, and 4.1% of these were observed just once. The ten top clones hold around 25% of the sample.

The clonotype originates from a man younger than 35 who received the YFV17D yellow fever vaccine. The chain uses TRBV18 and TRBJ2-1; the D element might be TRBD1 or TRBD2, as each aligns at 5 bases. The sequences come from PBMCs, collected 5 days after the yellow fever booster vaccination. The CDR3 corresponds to CASSYSTLGPYNEQFF. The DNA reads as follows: TGTGCCAGCTCGTACAGTACTTTGGGACCGTACAATGAGCAGTTCTTC.